One sample yielded the 18 T cell receptor beta chains listed below, sequenced in a study of cytomegalovirus exposure and HLA in healthy donors. PCR employed 60 Vbeta and 13 Jbeta primers. Method: immunoSEQ multiplex PCR; TCRdb's copy keeps in-frame clones and lacks some. This sample has about 140,000 clones, with around four fifths found just once. Sequenced: PBMCs. These TCRs come from a man aged 30-40 years in good health and CMV-seropositive.

This clone showed up just a few times. The rearrangement uses TRBV27 and TRBJ1-1, with 8 bases lining up with TRBD1. CDR3 length: 15 residues. The ends lost 10 bases at V and 0 bases at J; junction bases unmatched: 10. In germline, CDR1 is MNHEY, CDR2 SMNVEV (reference sequence). CDR3 DNA sequence: TGTGCCAACAAGACAGGGGCTATCATGAACACTGAAGCTTTCTTT. Protein: CANKTGAIMNTEAFF.

The sample holds one count of this clone. The gene calls are TRBV5-4 and TRBJ1-1; tentatively, D is TRBD1 (6 bases). This CDR3 has 14 amino acids. The germline V gene has CDR1 SGHNT and CDR2 YYREEE (reference sequence). Trimming removed 1 base from V and 4 bases from J, with 11 bases in between. The DNA of the CDR3 is TGTGCCAGCAGCTTGTTACAGGGCCCCACTGAAGCTTTCTTT. It yields the protein CASSLLQGPTEAFF.

The sample holds one count of this clone. This chain connects TRBV28 to TRBJ2-3, with D perhaps TRBD2 (7 bases). This CDR3 spans 15 amino acids. Deletions cut 8 bases from V and 0 bases from J, with 15 bases between. Germline-derived CDR1 and CDR2 are MDHEN and SYDVKM. In nucleotides, the CDR3 is TGTGCCAGCGCCCCGGGGGGCCCTAGCACAGATACGCAGTATTTT. This encodes CASAPGGPSTDTQYF. The whole variable domain, filled in from reference TRBV28 and TRBJ2-3, reads DVKVTQSSRYLVKRTGEKVFLECVQDMDHENMFWYRQDPGLGLRLIYFSYDVKMKEKGDIPEGYSVSREKKERFSLILESASTNQTSMYLCASAPGGPSTDTQYFGPGTRLTVL.

The chain recombines TRBV30 with TRBJ2-3; 7 bases fit TRBD2. Germline CDR1 reads GTSNPN; CDR2 reads SVGIG (reference sequence). CDR3 length: 13 residues. The trim removed 2 bases at V and 4 bases at J, leaving 3 bases unmatched. DNA of the CDR3: TGTGCCTGGAGTCTAGCGGTCGCAGATACGCAGTATTTT. It is translated as CAWSLAVADTQYF.

This clone was detected once. The chain is built from TRBV5-1 and TRBJ2-2; 8 nucleotides line up with TRBD1. The CDR3 spans 17 residues. V gave up 1 base and J gave up 3 bases; unmatched junction bases: 8. Germline V gives CDR1 SGHRS, CDR2 YFSETQ. CDR3 bases: TGCGCCAGCAGCTTGTTTCCGGGACAGGCTGACACCGGGGAGCTGTTTTTT. It is translated as CASSLFPGQADTGELFF.

This clone was detected only a few times. V usage is TRBV6-6 and J usage is TRBJ1-1; no firm D call. Germline assignment: CDR1 MNHNY and CDR2 SVGAGI (reference sequence). The CDR3 runs to 15 residues. V lost 4 bases and J 4 bases, leaving 16 bases between the germline ends. CDR3 residues: CASSSIRRGGTEAFF. The CDR3 DNA reads TGTGCCAGCAGTTCGATACGGCGGGGAGGCACTGAAGCTTTCTTT.

This chain links TRBV7-9 with TRBJ2-7; perhaps TRBD1 as D (6 bases). V was clipped by 6 bases and J by 3 bases, with 15 bases between them. The CDR3 runs to 14 residues. CDR1 is SEHNR, CDR2 FQNEAQ, per germline (reference sequence). The CDR3 reads CASSGRDTNYEQYF. Here the CDR3 DNA reads TGTGCCAGCAGTGGCAGGGACACCAACTACGAGCAGTACTTC.

This chain uses TRBV5-4 with TRBJ1-1, with D hard to call. This CDR3 has 15 amino acids. Deletions cut 3 bases from V and 4 bases from J, with 16 bases between. Germline V gene sequence: CDR1 SGHNT, CDR2 YYREEE (reference sequence). Written as DNA, the CDR3 is TGTGCCAGCAGCTCCGAGCCAGGTGTAGGCACTGAAGCTTTCTTT. It is translated as CASSSEPGVGTEAFF.

This chain links TRBV9 with TRBJ2-7; D possibly corresponds to TRBD1 (6 bases). Deletions cut 4 bases from V and 3 bases from J, with 14 bases between. The V gene's germline CDR1 is SGDLS and CDR2 YYNGEE. The CDR3 length is 14 residues. Here the CDR3 reads CASSTEGVGYEQYF. The CDR3 coding sequence is TGTGCCAGCAGCACAGAGGGGGTCGGCTACGAGCAGTACTTC. Drawing the rest from reference TRBV9 and TRBJ2-7, the complete variable domain is DSGVTQTPKHLITATGQRVTLRCSPRSGDLSVYWYQQSLDQGLQFLIQYYNGEERAKGNILERFSAQQFPDLHSELNLSSLELGDSALYFCASSTEGVGYEQYFGPGTRLTVT.

V gene TRBV6-1 combines with J gene TRBJ2-3, with D maybe TRBD1 (6 bases). Per germline, CDR1 MNHNS and CDR2 SASEGT. V lost 1 base and J 13 bases, leaving 18 bases between the germline ends. This CDR3 has 14 residues. CDR3 sequence reads: CASSEDIRGHQKYF. The CDR3 coding sequence is TGTGCCAGCAGTGAAGATATCAGGGGCCATCAAAAGTATTTT.

The chain carries TRBV6-1 and TRBJ1-2; D is perhaps TRBD1 (5 bases). The V gene lost 6 bases and the J gene lost 4 bases, with 15 bases spanning the gap. The length of the CDR3 is 14 residues. From germline, CDR1 is MNHNS and CDR2 SASEGT. CDR3 sequence reads: CASSPEPGVYGYTF. The CDR3 nucleotides are TGTGCCAGCAGCCCCGAACCGGGGGTCTATGGCTACACCTTC.

The gene calls are TRBV7-8 and TRBJ2-5, with no clear D. Germline-derived CDR1 and CDR2 are SGHVS and FQNEAQ. V lost 1 base and J lost 5, with 14 bases in between. This CDR3 spans 15 amino acids. The CDR3 region has the DNA TGTGCCAGCAGCTTAGGGCCCCAGGCGTGGGAGACCCAGTACTTC. This gives the protein CASSLGPQAWETQYF.

This chain joins TRBV7-2 and TRBJ2-2; TRBD2 agrees at 8 bases. There are 16 residues in the CDR3. The J segment lost 1 base and the V segment lost 5 bases, leaving 6 bases of the junction unmatched. CDR1 and CDR2 (germline): SGHTA, FQGNSA. The CDR3, as DNA: TGTGCCAGCAGCCTAAATAGCGGGGTGAACACCGGGGAGCTGTTTTTT. Encoded protein: CASSLNSGVNTGELFF.

The CDR3 bases are TGTGCCAGCCCCAGGGGGAAAACGAACACCGGGGAGCTGTTTTTT. The encoded protein is CASPRGKTNTGELFF. The chain uses TRBV7-9 and TRBJ2-2; the match to TRBD1 covers 7 bases. The J segment lost 0 bases and the V segment lost 8 bases, leaving 6 bases of the junction unmatched. Germline CDR1 is SEHNR and CDR2 is FQNEAQ (reference sequence). This CDR3 spans 15 amino acids.

The chain combines TRBV6-5 with TRBJ1-5; a possible D gene is TRBD1 (5 bases). Trimming left V 5 bases short and J 4 bases short, with 12 bases between. This CDR3 contains 14 residues. Germline loops: CDR1 MNHEY, CDR2 SVGAGI. The chain's CDR3 is CASSPDRLNQPQHF. The CDR3 coding sequence is TGTGCCAGCAGTCCCGACAGACTTAATCAGCCCCAGCATTTT.

The chain is built from TRBV25-1 and TRBJ1-2, with 7 bases that match TRBD1. This CDR3 contains 16 residues. Germline CDR1 MGHDK, CDR2 SYGVNS. Trimming took 10 bases from V and 4 from J; bases not matched to a gene: 18. The CDR3 bases are TGTGCCACCCAAAGTCCCGGGACAGTCGGCCTCTATGGCTACACCTTC. Encoded protein: CATQSPGTVGLYGYTF.

This chain links TRBV7-2 with TRBJ1-2, with a tentative D call TRBD1 (5 bases). Germline CDR1 is SGHTA and CDR2 is FQGNSA. The CDR3 contains 15 residues. Trimming shortened V by 4 bases and J by 7 bases, and 19 bases separated the two germline ends. The CDR3 reads CASSSAWAGWGGYTF. The CDR3 DNA reads TGTGCCAGCAGCTCCGCCTGGGCAGGGTGGGGTGGCTACACCTTC.

This chain uses TRBV11-3 with TRBJ2-7; 9 bases are a match to TRBD2. CDR1 SGHNT and CDR2 YENEEA come from the germline V gene. J gave up 5 bases and V 4 bases, and 21 bases lay outside the gene matches. The CDR3 sequence is 19 residues long. The CDR3 sequence: CASSSVTFAGGPNIDEQYF. The CDR3 bases are TGTGCCAGCAGCTCAGTGACTTTCGCGGGAGGGCCGAACATCGACGAGCAGTACTTC.